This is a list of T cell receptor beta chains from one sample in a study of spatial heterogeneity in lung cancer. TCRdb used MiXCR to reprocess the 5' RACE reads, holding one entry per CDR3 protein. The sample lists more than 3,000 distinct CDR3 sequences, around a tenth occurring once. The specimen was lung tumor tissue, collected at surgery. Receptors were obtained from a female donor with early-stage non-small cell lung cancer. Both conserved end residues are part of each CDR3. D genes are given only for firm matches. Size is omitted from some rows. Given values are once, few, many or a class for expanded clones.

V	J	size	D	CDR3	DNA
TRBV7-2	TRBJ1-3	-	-	CASSSRTTRGNTIYF	TGTGCCAGCAGCTCCAGGACAACCAGAGGAAACACCATATATTTT
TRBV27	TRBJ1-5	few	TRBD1	CASSPGTAYSNQPQHF	TGTGCCAGCAGTCCGGGGACAGCATATAGCAATCAGCCCCAGCATTTT
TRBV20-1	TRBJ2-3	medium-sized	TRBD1	CSASGTGGDTQYF	TGCAGTGCTAGCGGGACAGGCGGAGATACGCAGTATTTT
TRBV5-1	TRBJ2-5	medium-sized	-	CASSLVGSQETQYF	TGCGCCAGCAGCTTGGTAGGAAGCCAAGAGACCCAGTACTTC
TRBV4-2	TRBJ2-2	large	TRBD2	CASSPGSASGGLNTGELFF	TGTGCCAGCAGCCCGGGGTCGGCTAGCGGGGGTCTGAACACCGGGGAGCTGTTTTTT
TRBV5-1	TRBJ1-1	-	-	CASSLAGSEAFF	TGCGCCAGCAGCTTGGCAGGGAGTGAAGCTTTCTTT
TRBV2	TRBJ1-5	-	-	CASSAGRNGQPQHF	TGTGCCAGCAGCGCCGGCAGGAACGGTCAGCCCCAGCATTTT
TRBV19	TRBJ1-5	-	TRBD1	CASSIYSGTGDQPQHF	TGTGCCAGTAGTATCTATTCCGGGACAGGGGATCAGCCCCAGCATTTT
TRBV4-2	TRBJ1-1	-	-	CASSPDGGEAFF	TGTGCCAGCAGCCCCGATGGGGGGGAAGCTTTCTTT
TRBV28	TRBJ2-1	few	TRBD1	CASRRPGQGSYNEQFF	TGTGCCAGCAGACGTCCGGGACAGGGGTCCTACAATGAGCAGTTCTTC
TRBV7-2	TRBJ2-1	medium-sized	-	CASSLQASPRYVDEQFF	TGTGCCAGCAGCTTACAGGCATCCCCGCGATATGTGGATGAGCAGTTCTTC
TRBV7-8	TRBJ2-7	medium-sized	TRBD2	CASSSYRFSGGLYEQYF	TGTGCCAGCAGCTCCTACCGGTTTAGCGGGGGGTTATACGAGCAGTACTTC
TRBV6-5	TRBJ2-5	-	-	CASIDPLGNQETQYF	TGTGCCAGCATCGACCCCCTGGGCAACCAAGAGACCCAGTACTTC
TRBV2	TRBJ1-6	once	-	CASSVGNARLSSPLHF	TGTGCCAGCAGTGTTGGGAATGCCCGGCTAAGTTCACCCCTCCACTTT
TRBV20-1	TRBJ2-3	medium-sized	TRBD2	CSASRGGTDTQYF	TGCAGTGCTAGCCGGGGGGGCACAGATACGCAGTATTTT
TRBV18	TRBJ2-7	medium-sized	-	CASSPDSNYEQYF	TGTGCCAGCTCACCGGACAGCAACTACGAGCAGTACTTC
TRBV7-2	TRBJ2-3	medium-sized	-	CASSRTSGFITDTQYF	TGTGCCAGCAGCCGCACTTCGGGGTTCATCACAGATACGCAGTATTTT
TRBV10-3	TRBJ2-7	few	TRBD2	CAIHPGLAGAYEQYF	TGTGCCATTCACCCGGGACTAGCGGGGGCCTACGAGCAGTACTTC
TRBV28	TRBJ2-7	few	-	CASSLFPGAYEQYF	TGTGCCAGCAGTTTATTTCCAGGAGCCTACGAGCAGTACTTC
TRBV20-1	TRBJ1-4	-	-	CSAPRRQSMNEKLFF	TGCAGTGCTCCTCGGAGACAGTCCATGAATGAAAAACTGTTTTTT
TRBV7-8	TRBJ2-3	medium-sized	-	CASSLYGETTDTQYF	TGTGCCAGCAGCTTATATGGGGAGACCACAGATACGCAGTATTTT
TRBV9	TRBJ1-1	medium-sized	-	CASSVEGRSEAFF	TGTGCCAGCAGCGTAGAGGGGAGAAGTGAAGCTTTCTTT
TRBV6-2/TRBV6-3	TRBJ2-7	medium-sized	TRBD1	CASRLTGFYEQYF	TGTGCCAGCAGACTGACAGGGTTCTACGAGCAGTACTTC
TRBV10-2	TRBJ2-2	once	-	CVSSGGGTLNTGELFF	TGCGTCAGCAGTGGGGGAGGGACACTAAACACCGGGGAGCTGTTTTTT
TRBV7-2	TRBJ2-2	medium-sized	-	CASSLRALEGTVNTGELFF	TGTGCCAGCAGCTTACGGGCATTGGAGGGGACGGTGAACACCGGGGAGCTGTTTTTT
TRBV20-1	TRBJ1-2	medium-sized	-	CSAPHPNRETNYGYTF	TGCAGTGCTCCACATCCGAACAGAGAAACTAACTATGGCTACACCTTC
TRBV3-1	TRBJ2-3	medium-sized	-	CASSRVPVSDTQYF	TGTGCCAGCAGCCGGGTTCCAGTCTCAGATACGCAGTATTTT
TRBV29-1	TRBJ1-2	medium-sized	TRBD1	CSVEDLGTGLRYGYTF	TGCAGCGTTGAAGATCTAGGGACAGGGCTTCGCTATGGCTACACCTTC
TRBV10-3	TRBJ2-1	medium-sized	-	CAISVEGGYNEQFF	TGTGCCATCAGTGTCGAGGGGGGGTACAATGAGCAGTTCTTC
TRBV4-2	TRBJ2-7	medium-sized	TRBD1	CASSQRTGAPYEQYF	TGTGCCAGCAGTCAAAGGACAGGGGCCCCCTACGAGCAGTACTTC
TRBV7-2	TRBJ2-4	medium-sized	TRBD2	CASSFRGSGDLAKNIQYF	TGTGCCAGCAGCTTCCGGGGTAGCGGGGATTTAGCCAAAAACATTCAGTACTTC
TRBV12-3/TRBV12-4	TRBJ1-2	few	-	CASSNTGTNGGYTF	TGTGCCAGCAGTAACACAGGGACAAACGGCGGCTACACCTTC
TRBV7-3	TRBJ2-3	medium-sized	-	CASSLMGSLVTDTQYF	TGTGCCAGCAGCTTAATGGGGTCCCTGGTCACAGATACGCAGTATTTT
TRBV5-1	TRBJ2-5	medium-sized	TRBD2	CASSLEGTSSETQYF	TGCGCCAGCAGCTTGGAGGGGACTAGCTCCGAGACCCAGTACTTC
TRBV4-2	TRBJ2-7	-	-	CASSQEGGLSPTSYEQYF	TGTGCCAGCAGCCAAGAAGGGGGGCTATCTCCCACCTCCTACGAGCAGTACTTC
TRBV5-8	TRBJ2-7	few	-	CASSLKTAGWVDEQYF	TGTGCCAGCAGCTTGAAAACGGCGGGTTGGGTCGACGAGCAGTACTTC
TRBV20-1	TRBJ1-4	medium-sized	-	CSARDWGAGEKLFF	TGCAGTGCTAGAGATTGGGGGGCGGGTGAAAAACTGTTTTTT
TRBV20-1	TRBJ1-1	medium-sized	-	CSARGARWPMNTEAFF	TGCAGTGCTAGAGGGGCCCGTTGGCCGATGAACACTGAAGCTTTCTTT
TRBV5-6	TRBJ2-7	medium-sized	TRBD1	CASGGPGTGTYEQYF	TGTGCCAGCGGGGGGCCCGGGACAGGCACCTACGAGCAGTACTTC
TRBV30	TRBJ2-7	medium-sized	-	CAWSVGRGLYYEQYF	TGTGCCTGGAGTGTAGGTAGGGGACTGTACTACGAGCAGTACTTC
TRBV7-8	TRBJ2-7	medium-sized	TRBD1	CASSTTGGKTYEQYF	TGTGCCAGCAGCACGACAGGGGGCAAGACCTACGAGCAGTACTTC
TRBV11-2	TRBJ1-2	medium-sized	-	CASSPDTTTYGYTF	TGTGCCAGCAGCCCGGACACTACGACGTATGGCTACACCTTC
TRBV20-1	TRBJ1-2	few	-	CSASRNRDYGYTF	TGCAGTGCTAGTCGCAACCGGGATTACGGCTACACCTTC
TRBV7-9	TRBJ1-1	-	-	CASSLPGANTEAFF	TGTGCCAGCAGCTTACCAGGGGCGAACACTGAAGCTTTCTTT
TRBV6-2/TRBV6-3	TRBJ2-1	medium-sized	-	CASSYTDNEQFF	TGTGCCAGCAGTTATACGGACAATGAGCAGTTCTTC
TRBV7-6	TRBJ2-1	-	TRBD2	CASSLLGGGLMNEQFF	TGTGCCAGCAGCTTACTCGGGGGGGGGTTGATGAATGAGCAGTTCTTC
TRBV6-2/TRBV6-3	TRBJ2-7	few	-	CASSFWTSNYEQYF	TGTGCCAGCAGCTTCTGGACATCTAACTACGAGCAGTACTTC
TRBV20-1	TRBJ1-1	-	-	CSASRVNTEAFF	TGCAGTGCTAGTAGGGTGAACACTGAAGCTTTCTTT
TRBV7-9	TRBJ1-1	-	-	CASSRTGSGTEAFF	TGTGCCAGCAGCCGCACAGGGAGTGGCACTGAAGCTTTCTTT
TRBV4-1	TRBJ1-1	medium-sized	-	CASSQDSGAKGMNTEAFF	TGCGCCAGCAGCCAAGACTCGGGAGCGAAGGGAATGAACACTGAAGCTTTCTTT
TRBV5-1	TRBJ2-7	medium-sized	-	CASSLGGAAYEQYF	TGCGCCAGCAGCCTGGGCGGGGCAGCCTACGAGCAGTACTTC
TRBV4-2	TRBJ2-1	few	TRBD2	CASSQDRLAGDNEQFF	TGTGCCAGCAGCCAAGATCGATTAGCGGGGGACAATGAGCAGTTCTTC
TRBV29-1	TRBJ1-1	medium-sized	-	CSVGGDTEAFF	TGCAGCGTTGGTGGCGATACTGAAGCTTTCTTT
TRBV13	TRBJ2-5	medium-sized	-	CASSLEGSQETQYF	TGTGCCAGCAGCTTAGAAGGAAGCCAAGAGACCCAGTACTTC
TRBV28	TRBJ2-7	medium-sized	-	CASSFSTPYEQYF	TGTGCCAGCAGTTTTTCGACACCCTACGAGCAGTACTTC
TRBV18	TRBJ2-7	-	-	CASSASVEQYF	TGTGCCAGCTCAGCAAGTGTGGAGCAGTACTTC
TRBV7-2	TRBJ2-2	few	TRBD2	CASSRTSGGTGELFF	TGTGCCAGCAGCAGGACTAGCGGGGGAACCGGGGAGCTGTTTTTT